The clone carrying this TCR beta chain was seen more than once but under ten times. Its antigen is currently unknown. The data derive from a study of T-cell memory formation after mild COVID-19. Study results and caveats: In pre-infection memory, a portion of responding clones appeared, which suggested that cross-reactive memory joined.

The CDR3 totals 15 residues. Germline V lookup: CDR1 LNHNV, CDR2 YYDKDF (reference sequence). Trimming took off 0 bases at V and 3 bases at J, with 11 bases between the two ends. TCRdb called the 5' RACE reads again in MiXCR, with one record for every CDR3 protein. Of 300,000 to 400,000 distinct CDR3 sequences detected, under 25% appear once; the ten largest clones hold around an eighth. The material sequenced was PBMCs or a T cell subset sorted from them (not recorded which). The chain employs TRBV15 and TRBJ2-5; TRBD2 is a possible D gene (6 bases). This clonotype was sampled from an adult woman who had mild COVID-19 (a few samples of this study predate the infection). Cell type and time point are not known. CDR3 residues: CATSRDNSGKETQYF. DNA for the CDR3: TGTGCCACCAGCAGAGATAATAGCGGTAAAGAGACCCAGTACTTC. Filled out from reference TRBV15 and TRBJ2-5, the complete variable domain reads DAMVIQNPRYQVTQFGKPVTLSCSQTLNHNVMYWYQQKSSQAPKLLFHYYDKDFNNEADTPDNFQSRRPNTSFCFLDIRSPGLGDTAMYLCATSRDNSGKETQYFGPGTRLLVL.